The 32 T cell receptor beta chains presented below share a single source sample, sequenced in a study of blood T cells in healthy people across ages (dated by TCRdb to 2014 to 2015). Library construction relied on 5' RACE. The instrument given in TCRdb is Illumina HiSeq 2500. A second PCR of roughly 6 to 11 cycles was run with a J-beta primer mix and a sample-barcoded 5' primer. TCRdb applied fastp at Q25 and MiXCR to the public reads, then kept only in-frame beta chains. Under each unique CDR3 protein, matching rows form one entry showing the most common genes and DNA. Counted in this sample were roughly 2 million distinct CDR3 sequences; roughly 52% of them appeared once. Around 2.1% of the sample is held by the ten biggest clonotypes. What was sequenced was blood. These receptors came from a woman between 35 and 50 years old in good health.

The chain combines TRBV18 with TRBJ2-1; 12 bases align to TRBD2. The CDR3 is 18 amino acids. CDR1 and CDR2 from the germline V gene are KGHSH and LQKENI. Unmatched junction bases numbered 9, after V lost 1 base and J lost 5 bases. The CDR3 spells CASSPRTTSGGFNNEQFF. CDR3 bases: TGTGCCAGCTCACCACGGACAACTAGCGGGGGGTTCAACAATGAGCAGTTCTTC.

The chain carries TRBV18 and TRBJ1-1; D uncertain. The CDR3 has 13 residues. CDR1 KGHSH and CDR2 LQKENI come from the germline V gene. Trimming stripped 3 bases from V and 7 bases from J, with 12 bases between. The chain's CDR3 is CASSPEGVIEAFF. The CDR3 coding sequence is TGTGCCAGCTCACCTGAGGGTGTCATTGAAGCTTTCTTT.

The chain uses TRBV12-3 or TRBV12-4 and TRBJ1-5, with D possibly matching TRBD1 (6 bases). V lost 5 bases and J lost 6, with 14 bases in between. The CDR3 consists of 14 residues. In nucleotides, the CDR3 is TGTGCCAGCAGTACGAGTGGGGGGGCTCAGCCCCAGCATTTT. Protein sequence: CASSTSGGAQPQHF.

This chain connects TRBV3-1 to TRBJ2-4; D remains unclear. This CDR3 region has 16 residues. V lost 2 bases and J 0 bases, leaving 11 bases between the germline ends. Germline V lookup: CDR1 LGHDT, CDR2 YNNKEL (reference sequence). CDR3 bases: TGTGCCAGCAGCCAAATGGGTGGGCTAGCCAAAAACATTCAGTACTTC. The encoded protein is CASSQMGGLAKNIQYF.

This rearrangement joins TRBV20-1 to TRBJ2-1; D may be TRBD2 (6 bases). With 6 bases removed from V and 3 bases from J, the gap between germline ends came to 15 bases. Germline CDR1 and CDR2: DFQATT and SNEGSKA (reference sequence). The CDR3 is made up of 14 amino acids. CDR3 sequence reads: CSAARMGGYNEQFF. The CDR3 region has the DNA TGCAGTGCAGCCCGAATGGGGGGCTACAATGAGCAGTTCTTC.

Remarks on this clonotype: An end of the junction does not agree with germline; a read error may underlie this. The chain uses TRBV7-2 and TRBJ1-1; D is perhaps TRBD1 (5 bases). Germline V gene data show CDR1 as SGHTA and CDR2 as FQGNSA. The CDR3 consists of 17 residues. The CDR3 loop is CAGSLGGGILMTAEAFF. The CDR3 bases are TGTGCCGGCAGCTTAGGTGGGGGAATATTGATGACCGCTGAAGCTTTCTTT. Complete variable domain (other parts from reference TRBV7-2 and TRBJ1-1): GAGVSQSPSNKVTEKGKDVELRCDPISGHTALYWYRQSLGQGLEFLIYFQGNSAPDKSGLPSDRFSAERTGGSVSTLTIQRTQQEDSAVYLCAGSLGGGILMTAEAFFGQGTRLTVV.

The chain links TRBV27 to TRBJ2-1; possibly TRBD2 for D (6 bases). The CDR3 loop spans 14 amino acids. V lost 6 bases and J lost 7, with 16 bases in between. Per the germline V gene, CDR1 is MNHEY and CDR2 is SMNVEV (reference sequence). CDR3: CASREGLRRNEQFF. As DNA, the CDR3 is TGTGCCAGCAGGGAGGGCCTCCGGAGGAATGAGCAGTTCTTC.

V and J are TRBV9 and TRBJ2-3; 8 nucleotides agree with TRBD2. The CDR3 length is 17 residues. The V gene end was trimmed by 0 bases and the J gene end by 2 bases; junction bases not matched to a gene: 8. Per the germline V gene, CDR1 is SGDLS and CDR2 is YYNGEE. For the CDR3, the DNA is TGTGCCAGCAGCGTAGACCCATCCGGGGGGGTCACAGATACGCAGTATTTT. Translation gives CASSVDPSGGVTDTQYF.

The chain uses TRBV20-1 and TRBJ2-1, with D hard to call. The V gene lost 1 base and the J gene lost 3 bases, with 7 bases spanning the gap. Per germline, CDR1 DFQATT and CDR2 SNEGSKA (reference sequence). CDR3 length equals 13 residues. The CDR3 DNA reads as TGCAGTGCTAGAGCGGGCGGCTACAATGAGCAGTTCTTC. The encoded protein is CSARAGGYNEQFF.

This clonotype came up a few times. V usage is TRBV6-2 or TRBV6-3 and J usage is TRBJ2-5; 7 bases align to TRBD1. V was clipped by 6 bases and J by 11 bases; unmatched bases: 15. The CDR3 runs 14 residues. Germline V gene lookup returns CDR1 MNHEY and CDR2 SVGEGT. The CDR3 loop reads CASRGQSTTGEQYF. The CDR3 DNA is TGTGCCAGCAGGGGACAGTCGACCACGGGTGAGCAGTACTTC.

The chain links TRBV7-2 to TRBJ2-3, with D possibly matching TRBD1 (6 bases). The V end was cut by 5 bases, the J end by 2 bases, with 20 bases between. Germline V lookup: CDR1 SGHTA, CDR2 FQGNSA. The CDR3 totals 17 residues. The CDR3: CASSVTGSPPDTDTQYF. CDR3 coding DNA: TGTGCCAGCAGCGTTACAGGGTCCCCACCTGACACAGATACGCAGTATTTT. Together with reference TRBV7-2 and TRBJ2-3, the CDR3 gives the full variable domain: GAGVSQSPSNKVTEKGKDVELRCDPISGHTALYWYRQSLGQGLEFLIYFQGNSAPDKSGLPSDRFSAERTGGSVSTLTIQRTQQEDSAVYLCASSVTGSPPDTDTQYFGPGTRLTVL.

The J gene is TRBJ2-3, the V gene TRBV6-2 or TRBV6-3; 12 bases line up with TRBD2. J was trimmed by 2 bases and V by 6 bases; bases with no gene match: 3. Germline V CDR1 and CDR2: MNHEY, SVGEGT. CDR3 length: 15 residues. Here the CDR3 DNA reads TGTGCCAGCAGGAGGACTAGCGGGGACACAGATACGCAGTATTTT. It is translated as CASRRTSGDTDTQYF.

In this sample, this clonotype turned up a few times. The gene calls are TRBV9 and TRBJ2-5; D possibly uses TRBD1 or TRBD2 (5 bases each). The V and J ends lost 0 bases and 1 base respectively, with 13 bases between them. Germline values: CDR1 SGDLS, CDR2 YYNGEE. The CDR3 is 16 residues long. The CDR3 DNA follows: TGTGCCAGCAGCGTAGAAGGAGTGGGGACCCAAGAGACCCAGTACTTC. Translation: CASSVEGVGTQETQYF.

This chain links TRBV12-3 or TRBV12-4 with TRBJ2-3, with D perhaps matching TRBD2 (5 bases). V lost 5 bases, J lost 6 bases, and 21 bases lay in between. The CDR3 sequence is 16 residues long. The CDR3 spells CASSPTGRAVGDTQYF. CDR3 sequence (DNA): TGTGCCAGCAGTCCCACGGGGAGAGCCGTCGGGGATACGCAGTATTTT.

CDR3 sequence: CAEGQGYNSPLHF. CDR3 sequence (DNA): TGTGCAGAGGGGCAGGGGTATAATTCACCCCTCCACTTT. This chain joins TRBV6-1 and TRBJ1-6; possible D gene TRBD1, 6 bases. The CDR3 consists of 13 residues. The germline CDR1 and CDR2 sequences are MNHNS and SASEGT.

The chain couples TRBV10-3 to TRBJ1-5; tentative D call: TRBD1 (6 bases). The germline V and J ends were trimmed by 4 bases and 5 bases, with 12 bases remaining between them. Germline assignment: CDR1 ENHRY and CDR2 SYGVKD. The CDR3 totals 14 residues. The CDR3 sequence is CAISGTGRDQPQHF. The CDR3 coding sequence is TGTGCCATCAGTGGCACAGGGAGGGATCAGCCCCAGCATTTT.

This clonotype was detected once. The V and J genes are TRBV9 and TRBJ2-1, with 7 bases fitting TRBD1. Losses at the gene ends were 7 bases for V and 4 bases for J; bases not matched to a gene: 8. Germline loops: CDR1 SGDLS, CDR2 YYNGEE. The CDR3 sequence is 14 residues long. The CDR3 DNA is TGTGCCAGCGCTAGGGGGACAGTTTACAATGAGCAGTTCTTC. It yields the protein CASARGTVYNEQFF.

The J gene is TRBJ2-1, the V gene TRBV5-1; 7 bases agree with TRBD1. Per the germline V gene, CDR1 is SGHRS and CDR2 is YFSETQ. This CDR3 has 15 residues. The V segment lost 2 bases and the J segment 8 bases; nucleotides outside the gene matches: 10. The chain's CDR3 is CASSFGTVIGDEQFF. The CDR3 DNA follows: TGCGCCAGCAGCTTCGGGACAGTGATAGGGGATGAGCAGTTCTTC.

The chain has TRBV6-5 and TRBJ1-1; possibly TRBD1 for D (5 bases). Germline CDR1 MNHEY, CDR2 SVGAGI. This CDR3 is built from 17 residues. Trimming removed 0 bases at V and 0 bases at J, with 14 bases between. CDR3 region: CASSYSRSEGMNTEAFF. CDR3 in DNA: TGTGCCAGCAGTTACTCGAGATCGGAGGGGATGAACACTGAAGCTTTCTTT.

V and J are TRBV27 and TRBJ1-1; D is unclear. Germline values: CDR1 MNHEY, CDR2 SMNVEV (reference sequence). The CDR3 has 14 residues. V lost 5 bases, J lost 4 bases, and 14 bases lay in between. The CDR3 region is CASSPRAGGTEAFF. The CDR3 DNA reads as TGTGCCAGCAGTCCGAGGGCTGGTGGCACTGAAGCTTTCTTT.

This clonotype has a handful of counts. The V and J genes are TRBV7-2 and TRBJ2-7; a possible D gene is TRBD1 (6 bases). CDR1 SGHTA and CDR2 FQGNSA come from the germline V gene. V lost 5 bases and J 2 bases, leaving 19 bases between the germline ends. The CDR3 is 16 residues long. The CDR3 sequence: CASSPRKGTQTYEQYF. CDR3 coding DNA: TGTGCCAGCAGCCCTAGGAAGGGGACACAAACCTACGAGCAGTACTTC.

This sequence joins TRBV28 and TRBJ2-7; maybe TRBD2 (5 bases). The CDR3 has 13 residues. The ends were cut back, 2 bases at V and 6 bases at J, with 11 bases in the middle. Germline values: CDR1 MDHEN, CDR2 SYDVKM. The DNA of the CDR3 is TGTGCCAGCAGTTTAGAGGGAGACGGCGAGCAGTACTTC. Its protein is CASSLEGDGEQYF.

The V call is TRBV7-9, the J call TRBJ1-4; TRBD1 is a possible D gene (6 bases). The V gene lost 4 bases and the J gene lost 8 bases, with 23 bases spanning the gap. Germline assignment: CDR1 SEHNR and CDR2 FQNEAQ (reference sequence). CDR3 size: 17 residues. CDR3 coding DNA: TGTGCCAGCAGCTCATTCAATCGGGGGCGCTTGAAAGAAAAACTGTTTTTT. The encoded protein is CASSSFNRGRLKEKLFF.

The J gene is TRBJ2-3, the V gene TRBV6-5, with unresolved D. The V gene lost 5 bases and the J gene lost 2 bases, with 17 bases spanning the gap. Germline-derived CDR1 and CDR2 are MNHEY and SVGAGI. The CDR3 contains 16 residues. Here the CDR3 reads CASSAEDGLFTDTQYF. The CDR3 region has the DNA TGTGCCAGCAGTGCAGAAGATGGGCTATTCACAGATACGCAGTATTTT.

V usage is TRBV20-1 and J usage is TRBJ1-2; TRBD1 agrees at 7 bases. Germline lookup yields CDR1 DFQATT and CDR2 SNEGSKA (reference sequence). The ends lost 4 bases at V and 3 bases at J; junction bases unmatched: 11. This CDR3 region has 15 residues. The CDR3 region is CSATPQTGRDYGYTF. CDR3 in DNA: TGCAGTGCTACACCCCAGACAGGGAGGGACTATGGCTACACCTTC.

The chain has TRBV5-1 and TRBJ1-1; D gene uncertain. This CDR3 comprises 13 residues. V was pared by 4 bases and J by 2 bases, with 9 bases between. CDR1 and CDR2 (germline): SGHRS, YFSETQ. This CDR3 reads CASSGYSNTEAFF. In DNA form, the CDR3 reads TGCGCCAGCAGCGGGTACTCTAACACTGAAGCTTTCTTT.

This chain joins TRBV29-1 and TRBJ1-2; D might be TRBD1 (6 bases). The V gene's germline CDR1 is SQVTM and CDR2 ANQGSEA. This CDR3 is 14 amino acids long. V gave up 3 bases and J gave up 2 bases, with 13 bases separating them. The CDR3 DNA is TGCAGCGTTGAGACAGGAGGAACCAACTATGGCTACACCTTC. It is translated as CSVETGGTNYGYTF. The variable domain in full, completed from reference TRBV29-1 and TRBJ1-2, reads SAVISQKPSRDICQRGTSLTIQCQVDSQVTMMFWYRQQPGQSLTLIATANQGSEATYESGFVIDKFPISRPNLTFSTLTVSNMSPEDSSIYLCSVETGGTNYGYTFGSGTRLTVV.

The chain uses TRBV5-5 and TRBJ2-7; no definite D call. From germline, CDR1 is SGHKS and CDR2 YYEKEE (reference sequence). The CDR3 is made up of 13 amino acids. V was clipped by 3 bases and J by 2 bases, with 9 bases between them. CDR3 bases: TGTGCCAGCAGCTGGGCTGGCCCCTACGAGCAGTACTTC. Protein: CASSWAGPYEQYF. The variable domain in full, with the rest retrieved from reference TRBV5-5 and TRBJ2-7, is DAGVTQSPTHLIKTRGQQVTLRCSPISGHKSVSWYQQVLGQGPQFIFQYYEKEERGRGNFPDRFSARQFPNYSSELNVNALLLGDSALYLCASSWAGPYEQYFGPGTRLTVT.

The rearrangement uses TRBV4-1 and TRBJ2-1; D may be TRBD1 (6 bases). The ends were cut back, 0 bases at V and 4 bases at J, with 16 bases in the middle. The germline CDR1 and CDR2 sequences are MGHRA and YSYEKL. The CDR3 length is 17 residues. CDR3 sequence (DNA): TGCGCCAGCAGCCAAGAAAGGGACACCAGCGTATACAATGAGCAGTTCTTC. Amino acids: CASSQERDTSVYNEQFF.

The genes are TRBV4-3 and TRBJ2-5; 7 positions agree with TRBD1. The DNA end is a closer match to TRBJ2-7, so the J assignment may be wrong. The CDR3 contains 14 residues. Germline-derived CDR1 and CDR2 are LGHNA and YSLEER. This CDR3 reads CASSQVIGGNEQYF. The CDR3 DNA reads as TGCGCCAGCAGCCAAGTTATAGGGGGCAACGAGCAGTACTTC.

The chain recombines TRBV28 with TRBJ2-1; D possibly matches TRBD1 or TRBD2 (6 bases each). V was pared by 2 bases and J by 8 bases, with 13 bases between. The CDR3 is 14 amino acids. The germline V gene encodes CDR1 MDHEN and CDR2 SYDVKM. The CDR3 here is CASSLTGAVYEQFF. CDR3 DNA sequence: TGTGCCAGCAGTTTAACGGGGGCAGTTTATGAGCAGTTCTTC. Full variable domain (remainder filled in from reference TRBV28 and TRBJ2-1): DVKVTQSSRYLVKRTGEKVFLECVQDMDHENMFWYRQDPGLGLRLIYFSYDVKMKEKGDIPEGYSVSREKKERFSLILESASTNQTSMYLCASSLTGAVYEQFFGPGTRLTVL.

This clonotype was detected many times. J is TRBJ2-5 and V is TRBV4-2; 8 nucleotides align to TRBD1. V lost 4 bases and J lost 4; bases outside the gene matches: 5. Germline CDR1 reads LGHNA; CDR2 reads YNFKEQ. The CDR3 has 14 amino acids. CDR3 in amino acids: CASSPRTGPETQYF. DNA for the CDR3: TGTGCCAGCAGCCCCCGGACAGGGCCAGAGACCCAGTACTTC.